Sequencing of this T cell receptor (beta chain) was carried out in a study of T cell responses to AZD1222 COVID-19 vaccine. Study-level findings and limits: Clonal diversity was possibly underestimated, and the donors were mostly white British, with more females. Vaccination with two AZD1222 doses was followed by a rise in Spike-specific TCR breadth and depth.

For this clone: What it binds is unknown.

Germline-derived CDR1 and CDR2 are LGHDT and YNNKEL (reference sequence). The CDR3 has 13 amino acids. V lost 0 bases and J 4 bases, leaving 6 bases between the germline ends. Libraries were prepared by immunoSEQ multiplex PCR; TCRdb keeps only in-frame clonotypes and omits some of them. Found here are around 92,000 clones, 70% to 90% of them singletons; the top ten hold 10% to 13%. The TCR sequence derives from an adult in good health. Sequencing was performed on peripheral blood, taken on day 0 of AZD1222 vaccination. The chain links TRBV3-1 (or the pseudogene TRBV3-2) to TRBJ1-1, with a weak D call TRBD1 (5 bases). The CDR3 coding sequence is TGTGCCAGCAGCCAAGAAAGGGGCACTGAAGCTTTCTTT. This gives the protein CASSQERGTEAFF.